This entry describes one T cell receptor beta chain. Antigen specificity is unknown. Someone took a 2.5 ml blood sample from each of the donors. The data were obtained in a study of monozygotic twins with inflammatory bowel disease. Findings and limits, study-wide: No difference was seen in repertoire similarity between concordant and discordant twins, possibly from limited power. On the inverse Simpson index, IBD patients scored lower for TCRbeta diversity than healthy co-twins.

Eight reactions per sample, run separately, yielded cDNA. No DNA is given; TCRdb re-called the 5' RACE reads and lists each CDR3 protein once. This specimen shows about 350,000 distinct CDR3 sequences; the ten leading clones hold roughly 2%. Source material: blood. The source of this sequence is a human donor with ulcerative colitis or Crohn's disease, or a healthy co-twin of an affected twin (not recorded which).

The chain's CDR3 is CASSGTGTKEVGSQHF. The V gene is TRBV6-1, the J gene TRBJ1-5; as DNA is missing, the TRBD1 call by TCRdb cannot be tested. This CDR3 region has 16 residues. Germline V gene data show CDR1 as MNHNS and CDR2 as SASEGT.